A single sample gave rise to the 20 T cell receptor beta chains below, sequenced in a study of blood T cell repertoires in COVID-19. The repertoire was sequenced with immunoSEQ multiplex PCR; TCRdb's copy has only in-frame clones and lacks some. The table has some 270,000 clones, about 89% seen once; the top ten hold around 0.84%. The sequenced material came from peripheral blood. All receptors come from a man aged 25 to 45 with acute or convalescent COVID-19.

This rearrangement joins TRBV7-8 to TRBJ2-7, with 10 bases that match TRBD2. Unmatched junction bases numbered 6, after V lost 4 bases and J lost 0 bases. The CDR3 contains 16 residues. CDR1 is SGHVS and CDR2 is FQNEAQ in the germline V gene. CDR3 DNA: TGTGCCAGCAGCTCCGTAGCGGGAGGCCGCTCCTACGAGCAGTACTTC. It specifies CASSSVAGGRSYEQYF.

The genes are TRBV4-1 and TRBJ2-1, with 10 bases that match TRBD1. After removal of 4 bases from V and 3 bases from J, the junction contained 6 bases not matched to a gene. The germline gives CDR1 MGHRA, CDR2 YSYEKL. This CDR3 contains 16 residues. The CDR3 DNA reads TGCGCCAGCAGCCCAGCCCGGACAGGGGGCTACAATGAGCAGTTCTTC. Protein sequence: CASSPARTGGYNEQFF.

The V gene is TRBV19, the J gene TRBJ1-2, with D hard to call. Deletions cut 6 bases from V and 8 bases from J, with 19 bases between. Germline V CDR1 and CDR2: LNHDA, SQIVND (reference sequence). This CDR3 is 14 amino acids long. Here the CDR3 reads CASSNQPGVGGYTF. In DNA, the CDR3 is TGTGCCAGTAGCAACCAACCCGGAGTCGGCGGCTACACCTTC.

The chain links TRBV15 to TRBJ1-1; D remains ambiguous. Trimming took 0 bases from V and 6 from J, leaving 8 bases between them. The CDR3 contains 13 residues. Per the germline V gene, CDR1 is LNHNV and CDR2 is YYDKDF (reference sequence). The CDR3: CATSRDRSSEAFF. As DNA, the CDR3 is TGTGCCACCAGCAGAGATAGGAGTTCTGAAGCTTTCTTT.

This chain joins TRBV18 and TRBJ2-6; D gene uncertain. Germline V gives CDR1 KGHSH, CDR2 LQKENI. V was shortened by 4 bases and J by 0 bases, with 10 bases between the two germline ends. The CDR3 consists of 16 residues. CDR3 sequence: CASSHVVSSGANVLTF. CDR3 sequence (DNA): TGTGCCAGCTCACATGTCGTCAGCTCTGGGGCCAACGTCCTGACTTTC.

This clone has more than one count but fewer than ten. V is TRBV30 and J is TRBJ2-1, with unresolved D. Germline V CDR1 and CDR2: GTSNPN, SVGIG (reference sequence). V lost 2 bases and J lost 9, with 8 bases in between. The length of the CDR3 is 11 residues. The CDR3 protein is CAWSHSTEQFF. In DNA form, the CDR3 reads TGTGCCTGGAGTCACAGTACTGAGCAGTTCTTC.

The chain uses TRBV27 and TRBJ2-4, with 7 bases aligning to TRBD2. Trimming removed 6 bases from V and 2 bases from J; junction bases left unmatched: 7. The CDR3 has 15 amino acids. From germline, CDR1 is MNHEY and CDR2 SMNVEV (reference sequence). The CDR3 spells CASSRSGVTKNIQYF. The CDR3 nucleotides are TGTGCCAGCAGCCGGAGCGGGGTCACCAAAAACATTCAGTACTTC.

The rearrangement joins TRBV30 to TRBJ1-5; D gene uncertain. Looked up from germline, CDR1 is GTSNPN and CDR2 is SVGIG (reference sequence). With 0 bases removed from V and 9 bases from J, the gap between germline ends came to 9 bases. The CDR3 loop spans 12 amino acids. CDR3 DNA sequence: TGTGCCTGGAGTGTGATGAACGGGCCCCAGCATTTT. Its protein product is CAWSVMNGPQHF.

This chain's CDR3 is CASSLAGGYTDTQYF. The DNA of the CDR3 is TGTGCCAGCAGCTTAGCGGGGGGGTACACAGATACGCAGTATTTT. The chain is built from TRBV7-2 and TRBJ2-3, with TRBD2 identical over 7 bases. The trim removed 0 bases at V and 2 bases at J, leaving 2 bases unmatched. CDR1 SGHTA and CDR2 FQGNSA come from the germline V gene. This CDR3 has 15 residues.

CDR3 coding DNA: TGTGCCAGCAGCCAGAGACCTAGCGGGGCTCGCACAGATACGCAGTATTTT. Translated: CASSQRPSGARTDTQYF. V is TRBV3-1 (or the pseudogene TRBV3-2) and J is TRBJ2-3; 9 positions match TRBD2. J lost 1 base, V lost 3 bases, and 8 bases had no gene match. CDR3 length: 17 amino acids. Looked up from germline, CDR1 is LGHDT and CDR2 is YNNKEL (reference sequence).

V gene TRBV5-1 combines with J gene TRBJ2-1; TRBD2 aligns across 11 bases. The CDR3 length is 16 residues. The ends lost 4 bases at V and 6 bases at J; junction bases unmatched: 9. Germline V lookup: CDR1 SGHRS, CDR2 YFSETQ. The CDR3 spells CASSRIAGGPINEQFF. CDR3 DNA: TGCGCCAGCAGCCGTATAGCGGGAGGGCCAATCAATGAGCAGTTCTTC.

The chain is built from TRBV6-5 and TRBJ2-5; D call uncertain. Trimming pared 8 bases from V and 2 bases from J, leaving 21 bases between. This CDR3 has 16 residues. Germline lookup yields CDR1 MNHEY and CDR2 SVGAGI. CDR3: CASRYSDRSDQETQYF. CDR3 sequence (DNA): TGTGCCAGCCGGTACTCTGATCGATCAGATCAAGAGACCCAGTACTTC.

The chain carries TRBV6-6 and TRBJ2-7, with D maybe TRBD1 (6 bases). Trimming left V 5 bases short and J 3 bases short, with 11 bases between. This CDR3 has 13 amino acids. Per germline, CDR1 MNHNY and CDR2 SVGAGI (reference sequence). The CDR3 is CASSRTQGYEQYF. The CDR3 DNA reads as TGTGCCAGCAGTAGAACACAGGGCTACGAGCAGTACTTC.

V and J are TRBV6-5 and TRBJ2-3; TRBD1 might be the D (6 bases). This CDR3 has 13 amino acids. Per the germline V gene, CDR1 is MNHEY and CDR2 is SVGAGI. V was pared by 5 bases and J by 4 bases, with 10 bases between. For the CDR3, the DNA is TGTGCCAGCAGTCTAACAGGGTCAGATACGCAGTATTTT. Translated, it gives CASSLTGSDTQYF.

DNA of the CDR3: TGTGCCAGCAGCTTGGGTAACAGGGGATCTGGCTACACCTTC. It yields the protein CASSLGNRGSGYTF. The chain joins TRBV5-8 to TRBJ1-2, with TRBD1 identical over 7 bases. Per the germline V gene, CDR1 is SGHTS and CDR2 is YDEGEE. The CDR3 length is 14 residues. J gave up 7 bases and V 0 bases, and 6 bases lay outside the gene matches.

This rearrangement joins TRBV5-8 to TRBJ2-5; perhaps TRBD1 as D (6 bases). The CDR3 consists of 14 residues. V was trimmed by 4 bases and J by 5 bases, leaving 15 bases between them. Germline assignment: CDR1 SGHTS and CDR2 YDEGEE. As DNA, the CDR3 is TGTGCCAGCAGCCCCGGACAGCTAGGGGAGACCCAGTACTTC. As protein: CASSPGQLGETQYF.

CDR3 in amino acids: CASSPSLGAAQHF. The CDR3 DNA is TGTGCCAGCTCACCTTCCTTGGGGGCGGCCCAGCATTTT. This sequence joins TRBV18 and TRBJ1-5, with D perhaps TRBD1 (6 bases). Between the trimmed V and J ends, which lost 3 bases and 11 bases, there was a span of 14 bases. The CDR3 is 13 residues long. In germline, CDR1 is KGHSH, CDR2 LQKENI. Full variable domain (rest looked up from reference TRBV18 and TRBJ1-5): NAGVMQNPRHLVRRRGQEARLRCSPMKGHSHVYWYRQLPEEGLKFMVYLQKENIIDESGMPKERFSAEFPKEGPSILRIQQVVRGDSAAYFCASSPSLGAAQHFGDGTRLSIL.

V and J are TRBV7-9 and TRBJ1-5, with 9 nucleotides matching TRBD1. Trimming removed 5 bases from V and 2 bases from J; junction bases left unmatched: 4. The CDR3 sequence is 15 residues long. Germline assignment: CDR1 SEHNR and CDR2 FQNEAQ (reference sequence). CDR3 loop: CASSMGQGRNQPQHF. The CDR3 DNA reads as TGTGCCAGCAGCATGGGACAGGGTCGCAATCAGCCCCAGCATTTT.

Concerning this clone itself: No conserved phenylalanine or tryptophan ends this CDR3, so it is likely a read error. The DNA is omitted, as the CDR3 cannot be located on it reliably, and the CDR3 follows TCRdb's listing. This chain uses TRBV25-1 with TRBJ1-2; the tabulated D call, TRBD1, remains unverified against the DNA. Germline CDR1 and CDR2: MGHDK and SYGVNS. The CDR3 has 12 residues if both end residues are counted. This CDR3 is CASSDKDRPLFL.

The V call is TRBV19, the J call TRBJ1-4, with 7 positions matching TRBD1. Trimming at V came to 6 bases and at J to 5 bases, leaving 6 bases not matched to a gene. The germline gives CDR1 LNHDA, CDR2 SQIVND (reference sequence). The CDR3 is made up of 14 amino acids. DNA for the CDR3: TGTGCCAGTAGGGGGGACAGCGACAATGAAAAACTGTTTTTT. It specifies CASRGDSDNEKLFF.